The 20 T cell receptor beta chains listed next were all sequenced from one sample in a study of cytomegalovirus exposure and HLA in healthy donors. The primer mix had 60 Vbeta and 13 Jbeta primers. The protocol was immunoSEQ multiplex PCR, while the TCRdb copy is restricted to in-frame clones and leaves out a portion. Among around 91,000 clones listed, around 78% were seen once. Specimen: PBMCs. The receptor source for this set is a male donor in good health and CMV-seropositive.

The chain has TRBV28 and TRBJ1-5; D might be TRBD1 (5 bases). Germline CDR1 is MDHEN and CDR2 is SYDVKM. The length of the CDR3 is 17 residues. Trimming stripped 5 bases from V and 5 bases from J, with 22 bases between. CDR3 nucleotides: TGTGCCAGCAGTCCCTATTCCTCCAGGGATGGGCATCAGCCCCAGCATTTT. Its protein is CASSPYSSRDGHQPQHF.

The chain couples TRBV27 to TRBJ2-1; TRBD2 matches 9 bases. The trim removed 4 bases at V and 8 bases at J, leaving 12 bases unmatched. The CDR3 sequence is 16 residues long. CDR1 is MNHEY, CDR2 SMNVEV, per germline (reference sequence). DNA of the CDR3: TGTGCCAGCAGTTCGCACGGGACTAGCTCAAAGGATGAGCAGTTCTTC. Amino acid sequence: CASSSHGTSSKDEQFF.

V is TRBV18 and J is TRBJ1-5, with D perhaps matching TRBD1 (5 bases). V lost 4 bases and J lost 6, with 19 bases in between. The germline CDR1 and CDR2 sequences are KGHSH and LQKENI. This CDR3 is built from 16 residues. The CDR3 DNA reads as TGTGCCAGCTCACGCGACGATTCAGGTGACAGTCAGCCCCAGCATTTT. This sequence encodes CASSRDDSGDSQPQHF.

The rearrangement joins TRBV2 to TRBJ2-7; 7 nucleotides align to TRBD1. Germline CDR1 and CDR2: SNHLY and FYNNEI. V lost 6 bases to trimming and J lost 1 base; unmatched junction nucleotides: 6. The CDR3 totals 14 residues. The CDR3: CASRDGTASYEQYF. For the CDR3, the DNA is TGTGCCAGCAGAGATGGGACAGCATCCTACGAGCAGTACTTC.

The rearrangement links TRBV28 to TRBJ1-1, with no clear D. CDR3 length: 16 amino acids. The germline CDR1 and CDR2 sequences are MDHEN and SYDVKM. The ends were cut back, 9 bases at V and 4 bases at J, with 24 bases in the middle. In DNA, the CDR3 is TGTGCCAGACTGCCACGGCCCTTTGAGCAGGTCACTGAAGCTTTCTTT. It specifies CARLPRPFEQVTEAFF.

This clone was seen more than once but under ten times. This chain links TRBV2 with TRBJ2-7; 8 bases align to TRBD2. Trimming cost V 2 bases and J 2 bases; bases outside gene matches: 17. This CDR3 contains 19 residues. Germline-derived CDR1 and CDR2 are SNHLY and FYNNEI. The CDR3 loop is CASSEIRLRAGVFAYEQYF. The CDR3 DNA sequence: TGTGCCAGCAGTGAAATTCGGCTACGAGCGGGAGTTTTCGCCTACGAGCAGTACTTC.

The chain recombines TRBV15 with TRBJ2-1, with D maybe TRBD2 (6 bases). CDR3 length: 16 residues. Trimming left V 1 base short and J 2 bases short, with 12 bases between. Germline CDR1 and CDR2: LNHNV and YYDKDF (reference sequence). The CDR3 here is CATSRASWGAYNEQFF. The CDR3 DNA sequence: TGTGCCACCAGCAGAGCATCTTGGGGGGCCTACAATGAGCAGTTCTTC.

The chain joins TRBV7-2 to TRBJ2-2; D gene ambiguous. The CDR3 extends over 16 amino acids. With 5 bases removed from V and 7 bases from J, the gap between germline ends came to 20 bases. Germline V gene sequence: CDR1 SGHTA, CDR2 FQGNSA. CDR3 coding DNA: TGTGCCAGCAGCCCGTTCCTCCATAGTATCGTCGGGGAGCTGTTTTTT. Protein: CASSPFLHSIVGELFF.

The J gene is TRBJ2-5, the V gene TRBV27, with 10 bases fitting TRBD1. V lost 8 bases and J lost 5; bases outside the gene matches: 11. Germline V lookup: CDR1 MNHEY, CDR2 SMNVEV (reference sequence). The CDR3 covers 15 residues. CDR3 region: CASGDPGQGIETQYF. As DNA, the CDR3 is TGTGCCAGCGGAGATCCGGGACAGGGGATCGAGACCCAGTACTTC.

This clone was observed a few times. CDR3 region: CASSFRGVDGYTF. CDR3 DNA sequence: TGTGCCAGCAGTTTTAGGGGCGTGGATGGCTACACCTTC. V gene TRBV27 combines with J gene TRBJ1-2; weak D call: TRBD1 (5 bases). Per germline, CDR1 MNHEY and CDR2 SMNVEV (reference sequence). The germline V and J ends were trimmed by 3 bases and 6 bases, with 11 bases remaining between them. The CDR3 runs 13 residues.

The chain employs TRBV10-3 and TRBJ2-1; 14 positions agree with TRBD2. The V segment lost 4 bases and the J segment 8 bases; nucleotides outside the gene matches: 10. CDR3 length: 17 residues. CDR1 is ENHRY, CDR2 SYGVKD, per germline. The CDR3 region has the DNA TGTGCCATCAGTGCGCCCGGACTAGCGGGGGGATGGGATGAGCAGTTCTTC. Its translation: CAISAPGLAGGWDEQFF.

The V and J genes are TRBV6-6 and TRBJ2-7; tentative D call: TRBD1 (5 bases). Germline lookup yields CDR1 MNHNY and CDR2 SVGAGI (reference sequence). The CDR3 runs to 14 residues. V was cut by 2 bases and J by 6 bases, with 14 bases left in between. The CDR3 bases are TGTGCCAGCAGTTACCCCGGCGATGGGGCCGAGCAGTACTTC. Translated: CASSYPGDGAEQYF.

This clone occurred once. The rearrangement uses TRBV7-8 and TRBJ2-7; D might be TRBD2 (5 bases). V lost 2 bases and J lost 2, with 7 bases in between. The germline V gene encodes CDR1 SGHVS and CDR2 FQNEAQ. This CDR3 contains 13 residues. CDR3 amino acids: CASSLSGTYEQYF. The CDR3 DNA sequence: TGTGCCAGCAGCTTATCCGGGACCTACGAGCAGTACTTC.

This sequence joins TRBV30 and TRBJ2-7; D is perhaps TRBD2 (5 bases). The CDR3 totals 11 residues. Germline CDR1 is GTSNPN and CDR2 is SVGIG (reference sequence). Trimming removed 0 bases at V and 6 bases at J, with 6 bases between. The CDR3, as DNA: TGTGCCTGGAGTGTACTAGTCGAGCAGTACTTC. Protein: CAWSVLVEQYF.

This clone was detected once. The chain has TRBV7-6 and TRBJ2-5, with a possible D match to TRBD2 (5 bases). V was trimmed by 8 bases and J by 3 bases, leaving 13 bases between them. The CDR3 runs to 13 residues. Germline loops: CDR1 SGHVS, CDR2 FNYEAQ. The CDR3 DNA sequence: TGTGCCAGCTTTCCGAGAGGGAAAGAGACCCAGTACTTC. Translation: CASFPRGKETQYF.

V gene TRBV7-3 combines with J gene TRBJ1-5; D gene ambiguous. V gave up 2 bases and J gave up 1 base, with 3 bases separating them. The germline V gene encodes CDR1 SGHTA and CDR2 FQGTGA. The CDR3 loop spans 13 amino acids. The CDR3 sequence: CASSLSSNQPQHF. CDR3 DNA: TGTGCCAGCAGCTTATCGAGCAATCAGCCCCAGCATTTT.

The chain carries TRBV18 and TRBJ1-4, with D hard to call. Germline assignment: CDR1 KGHSH and CDR2 LQKENI. V lost 6 bases to trimming and J lost 14 bases, with 28 bases between them. This CDR3 is 16 amino acids long. The DNA for the CDR3 is TGTGCCAGCTCCCCAGGTATTGGAGGAGGGATTAATTCTCTGTTTTTT. This translates into CASSPGIGGGINSLFF.

This rearrangement joins TRBV13 to TRBJ2-7; 7 bases align to TRBD1. The J segment lost 5 bases and the V segment lost 2 bases, leaving 15 bases of the junction unmatched. The germline V gene encodes CDR1 PRHDT and CDR2 FYEKMQ (reference sequence). The CDR3 loop spans 17 amino acids. CDR3 sequence: CASSLFPGQIAGNEQYF. The CDR3 DNA is TGTGCCAGCAGCTTATTCCCGGGACAGATCGCGGGTAACGAGCAGTACTTC.

V usage is TRBV28 and J usage is TRBJ2-3, with 7 positions matching TRBD2. This CDR3 has 15 residues. CDR1 and CDR2 (germline): MDHEN, SYDVKM. Losses at the gene ends were 6 bases for V and 2 bases for J; bases not matched to a gene: 8. The CDR3 loop is CASSPLGGTTDTQYF. The CDR3 DNA reads as TGTGCCAGCAGCCCTTTGGGGGGGACCACAGATACGCAGTATTTT.

The chain couples TRBV5-1 to TRBJ2-6; 9 nucleotides align to TRBD1. The length of the CDR3 is 17 residues. Per the germline V gene, CDR1 is SGHRS and CDR2 is YFSETQ. Losses at the gene ends were 4 bases for V and 3 bases for J; bases not matched to a gene: 8. The CDR3 DNA reads TGCGCCAGCAGCGCCGGGACAGGGTCTGTTGGGGCCAACGTCCTGACTTTC. Its translation: CASSAGTGSVGANVLTF.